Presented here are 28 T cell receptor beta chains from one specimen sequenced in a study of OX40 agonist ivuxolimab in advanced cancers. Measured with immunoSEQ multiplex PCR; TCRdb has only the in-frame clones, and not every one. The sample contains tens of thousands of clones, around nine tenths of which appear only once. This sample comprised CD4+ or CD8+ T cells sorted from blood, obtained in a trial of the OX40 agonist ivuxolimab. Every receptor here comes from an adult with an advanced solid tumor such as melanoma, head and neck, liver or kidney cancer.

This sequence joins TRBV6-5 and TRBJ1-2; 7 bases align to TRBD1. Losses at the gene ends were 4 bases for V and 5 bases for J; bases not matched to a gene: 10. The CDR3 is 15 amino acids. CDR1 and CDR2 from the germline V gene are MNHEY and SVGAGI. The CDR3 here is CASSSLQGNYYGYTF. The CDR3 bases are TGTGCCAGCAGTTCTCTACAGGGGAATTATTATGGCTACACCTTC.

The chain is built from TRBV5-5 and TRBJ2-7; unclear D gene. There are 12 residues in the CDR3. V was trimmed by 4 bases and J by 7 bases, leaving 12 bases between them. Germline V lookup: CDR1 SGHKS, CDR2 YYEKEE (reference sequence). The CDR3 nucleotides read TGTGCCAGCAGCCAAAGTTTAGGGGAGCAGTACTTC. Translation: CASSQSLGEQYF.

This clone has just one count. J is TRBJ2-5 and V is TRBV18; 7 nucleotides line up with TRBD2. The germline gives CDR1 KGHSH, CDR2 LQKENI. V was pared by 0 bases and J by 0 bases, with 1 base of the junction left unmatched. CDR3 length: 15 residues. This CDR3 is CASSPPSGNQETQYF. The CDR3 DNA follows: TGTGCCAGCTCACCACCGAGCGGGAACCAAGAGACCCAGTACTTC.

In regard to this clone: Compared with germline, one end of the junction differs, possibly owing to a read error. The chain links TRBV27 to TRBJ2-7, with D perhaps TRBD1 (6 bases). The CDR3 loop spans 16 amino acids. Germline CDR1 and CDR2: MNHEY and SMNVEV (reference sequence). In nucleotides, the CDR3 is TGTGCCAGCAGTCCCTACAGGGCCGAAACCTCCAACGAGCAGTACTTC. Its protein is CASSPYRAETSNEQYF.

The sample holds one count of this clone. The chain carries TRBV7-6 and TRBJ2-2; 10 bases align to TRBD2. The germline V gene encodes CDR1 SGHVS and CDR2 FNYEAQ. This CDR3 contains 17 residues. J lost 0 bases, V lost 5 bases, and 6 bases had no gene match. For the CDR3, the DNA is TGTGCCAGCAGCCTCCGGACTAGCGGACCGAACACCGGGGAGCTGTTTTTT. Its protein is CASSLRTSGPNTGELFF.

The chain uses TRBV11-2 and TRBJ2-1, with 10 bases identical to TRBD1. This CDR3 is 15 amino acids long. Trimming at V came to 5 bases and at J to 7 bases, leaving 8 bases not matched to a gene. CDR1 and CDR2 from the germline V gene are SGHAT and FQNNGV. CDR3 in DNA: TGTGCCAGCAGCCAGGACAGGGGGTACAGGAATGAGCAGTTCTTC. This translates into CASSQDRGYRNEQFF.

With regard to this clone: Other DNA sequences in this sample translate to the same CDR3. The chain has TRBV4-2 and TRBJ2-5, with 10 bases lining up with TRBD2. Germline V gene data show CDR1 as LGHNA and CDR2 as YNFKEQ. The V segment lost 1 base and the J segment 4 bases; nucleotides outside the gene matches: 9. The CDR3 sequence is 17 residues long. The CDR3 DNA follows: TGTGCCAGCAGCCAAGGGACTAGCGGAAGCCTTAGAGAGACCCAGTACTTC. Amino acids: CASSQGTSGSLRETQYF.

In its sample, this clone was seen once. The chain couples TRBV30 to TRBJ2-5; D gene unclear. Per the germline V gene, CDR1 is GTSNPN and CDR2 is SVGIG (reference sequence). The CDR3 is made up of 12 amino acids. The V end lost 1 base, the J end lost 6 bases, and 9 bases lay between the germline ends. DNA for the CDR3: TGTGCCTGGAGTGCTAGGATACAGACCCAGTACTTC. Encoded protein: CAWSARIQTQYF.

The chain employs TRBV30 and TRBJ2-2, with D possibly matching TRBD2 (6 bases). Trimming stripped 6 bases from V and 0 bases from J, with 14 bases between. The CDR3 runs to 15 residues. Germline lookup yields CDR1 GTSNPN and CDR2 SVGIG (reference sequence). This chain's CDR3 is CACPRRLANTGELFF. The DNA for the CDR3 is TGTGCCTGTCCGCGCAGACTAGCGAACACCGGGGAGCTGTTTTTT.

This clone was counted between two and nine times. J is TRBJ1-2 and V is TRBV6-1; possible D gene TRBD1, 5 bases. Germline V CDR1 and CDR2: MNHNS, SASEGT. The CDR3 runs 14 residues. Trimming pared 8 bases from V and 4 bases from J, leaving 17 bases between. The CDR3 here is CASPAAGIGYGYTF. In nucleotides, the CDR3 is TGTGCCAGCCCGGCGGCAGGGATAGGCTATGGCTACACCTTC.

This chain links TRBV25-1 with TRBJ2-3; 8 bases are a match to TRBD1. The germline V gene has CDR1 MGHDK and CDR2 SYGVNS. The CDR3 runs to 12 residues. Germline trimming cut 11 bases from V and 5 bases from J; bases unmatched to any gene: 6. The CDR3 sequence: CAVGDRGDTQYF. The CDR3 DNA follows: TGTGCCGTAGGAGACAGGGGAGATACGCAGTATTTT.

The genes are TRBV7-9 and TRBJ1-2; 7 nucleotides line up with TRBD1. This CDR3 contains 15 residues. In germline, CDR1 is SEHNR, CDR2 FQNEAQ (reference sequence). After removal of 1 base from V and 4 bases from J, the junction contained 6 bases not matched to a gene. The CDR3, as DNA: TGTGCCAGCAGCTTAGGTTTAGGGGGCAGCTATGGCTACACCTTC. It translates to CASSLGLGGSYGYTF.

V gene TRBV19 combines with J gene TRBJ2-3, with D unresolved. The CDR3 has 15 residues. Germline assignment: CDR1 LNHDA and CDR2 SQIVND (reference sequence). Trimming shortened V by 5 bases and J by 2 bases, and 14 bases separated the two germline ends. Written as DNA, the CDR3 is TGTGCCAGTAGTCCCCTTTCCGGTAACACAGATACGCAGTATTTT. Its protein is CASSPLSGNTDTQYF. The full variable domain, rest sourced from reference TRBV19 and TRBJ2-3, is DGGITQSPKYLFRKEGQNVTLSCEQNLNHDAMYWYRQDPGQGLRLIYYSQIVNDFQKGDIAEGYSVSREKKESFPLTVTSAQKNPTAFYLCASSPLSGNTDTQYFGPGTRLTVL.

V usage is TRBV7-3 and J usage is TRBJ2-3; perhaps TRBD2 as D (7 bases). The CDR3 spans 15 residues. The germline V gene encodes CDR1 SGHTA and CDR2 FQGTGA. Trimming cost V 5 bases and J 2 bases, with 14 bases left between them. CDR3 sequence: CASSRGGSSTDTQYF. In DNA form, the CDR3 reads TGTGCCAGCAGCAGGGGGGGCTCCTCCACAGATACGCAGTATTTT.

This rearrangement joins TRBV29-1 to TRBJ2-3; D possibly corresponds to TRBD2 (6 bases). Germline values: CDR1 SQVTM, CDR2 ANQGSEA. With 0 bases removed from V and 2 bases from J, the gap between germline ends came to 12 bases. The CDR3 runs to 15 residues. CDR3 DNA: TGCAGCGTTGAAGATCCGGCGGGACCCACAGATACGCAGTATTTT. This sequence encodes CSVEDPAGPTDTQYF.

In this sample, this clone turned up once. V and J are TRBV6-1 and TRBJ2-5, with 12 bases lining up with TRBD2. Germline CDR1 MNHNS, CDR2 SASEGT. The CDR3 is made up of 15 amino acids. Losses at the gene ends were 8 bases for V and 4 bases for J; bases not matched to a gene: 8. The CDR3 region is CASEATSGSTETQYF. Written as DNA, the CDR3 is TGTGCCAGCGAGGCGACTAGCGGGAGCACAGAGACCCAGTACTTC.

The rearrangement joins TRBV5-1 to TRBJ2-7; no clear D. CDR3 size: 14 residues. Trimming took 0 bases from V and 0 from J, leaving 7 bases between them. The germline CDR1 and CDR2 sequences are SGHRS and YFSETQ. Here the CDR3 reads CASSLDGLSYEQYF. The DNA of the CDR3 is TGCGCCAGCAGCTTGGACGGCCTCTCCTACGAGCAGTACTTC.

A few counts support this clone. This chain uses TRBV6-1 with TRBJ2-7; D perhaps matches TRBD1 (6 bases). The CDR3 runs 14 residues. V lost 2 bases, J lost 6 bases, and 14 bases lay in between. Germline CDR1 and CDR2: MNHNS and SASEGT. The CDR3 coding sequence is TGTGCCAGCAGTGAATCATGGCAGGGGCGCGAGCAGTACTTC. Its translation: CASSESWQGREQYF.

This clone has more than one count but fewer than ten. The chain has TRBV5-6 and TRBJ2-2; a weak D match, TRBD1 (5 bases). Germline CDR1 and CDR2: SGHDT and YYEEEE. The CDR3 is made up of 15 amino acids. Deletions cut 4 bases from V and 2 bases from J, with 12 bases between. The CDR3 loop reads CASSPAGLNTGELFF. The CDR3 DNA reads as TGTGCCAGCAGCCCAGCAGGGCTAAACACCGGGGAGCTGTTTTTT.

The V gene is TRBV5-1, the J gene TRBJ2-3, with TRBD1 matching 9 bases. In germline, CDR1 is SGHRS, CDR2 YFSETQ. The CDR3 runs 16 residues. With V trimmed by 3 bases and J by 6 bases, 11 bases remained unmatched. CDR3 loop: CASSSGAGTGKDTQYF. In nucleotides, the CDR3 is TGCGCCAGCAGCTCTGGGGCCGGGACAGGGAAGGATACGCAGTATTTT.

This clone was counted between two and nine times. This chain links TRBV19 with TRBJ2-1; weak D call: TRBD1 (5 bases). Germline V lookup: CDR1 LNHDA, CDR2 SQIVND (reference sequence). Between the trimmed V and J ends, which lost 6 bases and 0 bases, there was a span of 9 bases. CDR3 size: 14 residues. The CDR3 protein is CASSRVSSYNEQFF. The CDR3 bases are TGTGCCAGTAGCAGGGTCAGCTCCTACAATGAGCAGTTCTTC.

The chain couples TRBV7-3 to TRBJ2-2, with 8 bases matching TRBD1. The CDR3 loop spans 18 amino acids. Germline CDR1 is SGHTA and CDR2 is FQGTGA. Trimming removed 1 base from V and 6 bases from J; junction bases left unmatched: 13. CDR3 nucleotide sequence: TGTGCCAGCAGCTTAAGTCCCTGGGGGACAGGTGGGGCCGGGGAGCTGTTTTTT. Its protein is CASSLSPWGTGGAGELFF.

The genes are TRBV5-4 and TRBJ2-2; TRBD1 matches 10 bases. Germline CDR1 reads SGHNT; CDR2 reads YYREEE (reference sequence). CDR3 length equals 17 residues. The V gene end was trimmed by 4 bases and the J gene end by 4 bases; junction bases not matched to a gene: 10. The CDR3 here is CASSTRRTGGGTGELFF. In DNA form, the CDR3 reads TGTGCCAGCAGCACACGTCGGACAGGGGGGGGCACCGGGGAGCTGTTTTTT.

V gene TRBV2 combines with J gene TRBJ2-3; D perhaps matches TRBD2 (6 bases). Germline CDR1 and CDR2: SNHLY and FYNNEI. Trimming shortened V by 5 bases and J by 4 bases, and 13 bases separated the two germline ends. This CDR3 is 14 amino acids long. The CDR3 sequence: CASSLSGGADTQYF. CDR3 bases: TGTGCCAGCAGTCTGAGTGGAGGGGCAGATACGCAGTATTTT.

This clone was seen more than once but under ten times. The rearrangement uses TRBV6-5 and TRBJ1-2; the match to TRBD1 covers 11 bases. The CDR3 is made up of 13 amino acids. Trimming at V came to 7 bases and at J to 8 bases, leaving 6 bases not matched to a gene. In germline, CDR1 is MNHEY, CDR2 SVGAGI. The CDR3, as DNA: TGTGCCAGCATTGGGACAGGGGGGAGAGGCTACACCTTC. Protein sequence: CASIGTGGRGYTF.

CDR3 in amino acids: CASSVGGAGYNEQFF. In DNA, the CDR3 is TGTGCCAGCAGCGTTGGGGGTGCGGGGTACAATGAGCAGTTCTTC. V is TRBV9 and J is TRBJ2-1, with D maybe TRBD2 (6 bases). The CDR3 is made up of 15 amino acids. Germline loops: CDR1 SGDLS, CDR2 YYNGEE. V dropped 2 bases and J dropped 4 bases, with 13 bases sitting between them.

The rearrangement joins TRBV19 to TRBJ2-5; no clear D. CDR3 length: 14 amino acids. Trimming took 5 bases from V and 2 from J, leaving 12 bases between them. In germline, CDR1 is LNHDA, CDR2 SQIVND (reference sequence). The CDR3 reads CASSPGFLQETQYF. In nucleotides, the CDR3 is TGTGCCAGTAGTCCCGGGTTCCTGCAAGAGACCCAGTACTTC. Full variable domain (rest looked up from reference TRBV19 and TRBJ2-5): DGGITQSPKYLFRKEGQNVTLSCEQNLNHDAMYWYRQDPGQGLRLIYYSQIVNDFQKGDIAEGYSVSREKKESFPLTVTSAQKNPTAFYLCASSPGFLQETQYFGPGTRLLVL.

This clone was found once. The genes are TRBV30 and TRBJ2-1; D is possibly TRBD2 (5 bases). The CDR3 totals 12 residues. CDR1 and CDR2 (germline): GTSNPN, SVGIG (reference sequence). V was clipped by 3 bases and J by 8 bases, with 11 bases between them. The CDR3 bases are TGTGCCTGGAGATTCCTGAGGGATGAGCAGTTCTTC. Its protein product is CAWRFLRDEQFF.